The 11 T cell receptor beta chains in this list originate from one sample, sequenced in a study of cytomegalovirus exposure and HLA in healthy donors. TCRdb's copy holds only in-frame clones and misses some; the assay was immunoSEQ multiplex PCR. The sample holds 140,000 to 150,000 clones, around 90% seen once. Sequences were obtained from PBMCs. Receptors originate from a man aged 18-30 years in good health and CMV-seropositive.

V is TRBV10-3 and J is TRBJ2-3; D ambiguous. The V end was cut by 3 bases, the J end by 4 bases, with 11 bases between. The germline gives CDR1 ENHRY, CDR2 SYGVKD. This CDR3 comprises 14 residues. The CDR3 nucleotides are TGTGCCATCAGTGACGAGCTAGACTCAGATACGCAGTATTTT. It yields the protein CAISDELDSDTQYF.

This chain uses TRBV27 with TRBJ2-7; no clear D gene. CDR3 length: 14 residues. The germline V and J ends were trimmed by 4 bases and 0 bases, with 10 bases remaining between them. CDR1 is MNHEY, CDR2 SMNVEV, per germline (reference sequence). The CDR3 spells CASSSHIRSYEQYF. Here the CDR3 DNA reads TGTGCCAGCAGTTCCCACATACGCTCCTACGAGCAGTACTTC.

The chain links TRBV5-5 to TRBJ2-7; D call uncertain. Germline lookup yields CDR1 SGHKS and CDR2 YYEKEE (reference sequence). The CDR3 is 15 residues long. V was clipped by 0 bases and J by 5 bases, with 15 bases between them. In DNA form, the CDR3 reads TGTGCCAGCAGCTTGGAACTATCGGTTTGGGACGAGCAGTACTTC. Amino acid sequence: CASSLELSVWDEQYF.

Comment on this clone: The same CDR3 can be traced to other DNA sequences in this sample. CDR3 coding DNA: TGCGCCAGCAGCTTGGGGGCCGAAGCTTTCTTT. Amino acids: CASSLGAEAFF. The chain combines TRBV5-1 with TRBJ1-1; D gene ambiguous. This CDR3 spans 11 amino acids. Germline V gene data show CDR1 as SGHRS and CDR2 as YFSETQ. V gave up 0 bases and J gave up 8 bases, with 5 bases separating them. The whole variable domain, filled in from reference TRBV5-1 and TRBJ1-1, reads KAGVTQTPRYLIKTRGQQVTLSCSPISGHRSVSWYQQTPGQGLQFLFEYFSETQRNKGNFPGRFSGRQFSNSRSEMNVSTLELGDSALYLCASSLGAEAFFGQGTRLTVV.

This clone was seen once. The V gene is TRBV6-6, the J gene TRBJ1-1; the match to TRBD1 covers 9 bases. The junction had 15 bases not matched to a gene; V was cut back by 6 bases and J by 10 bases. The CDR3 contains 15 residues. CDR1 and CDR2 (germline): MNHNY, SVGAGI (reference sequence). CDR3 sequence reads: CASSAPGQGKLRAFF. The CDR3 nucleotides read TGTGCCAGCAGCGCTCCGGGACAGGGAAAGTTAAGAGCTTTCTTT.

This rearrangement joins TRBV5-1 to TRBJ2-1; TRBD2 agrees at 7 bases. Per the germline V gene, CDR1 is SGHRS and CDR2 is YFSETQ. CDR3 size: 16 residues. V gave up 0 bases and J gave up 5 bases; unmatched junction bases: 8. This CDR3 reads CASSLGLLARDNEQFF. CDR3 coding DNA: TGCGCCAGCAGCTTGGGGTTACTAGCGCGAGACAATGAGCAGTTCTTC.

The chain has TRBV6-4 and TRBJ1-2; 7 nucleotides agree with TRBD1. The CDR3 length is 15 residues. CDR1 is MRHNA and CDR2 is SNTAGT in the germline V gene. The J segment lost 4 bases and the V segment lost 0 bases, leaving 5 bases of the junction unmatched. The CDR3 sequence: CASSDSPGQSYGYTF. Written as DNA, the CDR3 is TGTGCCAGCAGTGACTCACCGGGACAGAGCTATGGCTACACCTTC.

The rearrangement joins TRBV30 to TRBJ1-1; D ambiguous. V dropped 2 bases and J dropped 5 bases, with 6 bases sitting between them. Germline CDR1 and CDR2: GTSNPN and SVGIG (reference sequence). The CDR3 runs to 11 residues. CDR3 residues: CAWSFRTEAFF. CDR3 DNA: TGTGCCTGGAGTTTCAGGACTGAAGCTTTCTTT.

The genes are TRBV14 and TRBJ1-3; no clear D. V dropped 0 bases and J dropped 0 bases, with 6 bases sitting between them. The CDR3 has 15 residues. CDR1 is SGHDN and CDR2 is FVKESK in the germline V gene. The CDR3 is CASSQDLLSGNTIYF. CDR3 nucleotide sequence: TGTGCCAGCAGCCAAGATCTCCTCTCTGGAAACACCATATATTTT.

This chain uses TRBV6-6 with TRBJ1-4, with 7 bases matching TRBD1. Trimming took 5 bases from V and 4 from J; bases not matched to a gene: 7. CDR3 length equals 15 residues. Germline V CDR1 and CDR2: MNHNY, SVGAGI (reference sequence). The CDR3 nucleotides are TGTGCCAGCAGTATTGGGACAGTTGATAATGAAAAACTGTTTTTT. Translated: CASSIGTVDNEKLFF.

The V gene is TRBV19, the J gene TRBJ1-2; D is uncertain. CDR3 length: 12 residues. Per the germline V gene, CDR1 is LNHDA and CDR2 is SQIVND (reference sequence). Deletions cut 7 bases from V and 4 bases from J, with 10 bases between. The CDR3 protein is CASKDFPYGYTF. The CDR3, as DNA: TGTGCCAGTAAGGACTTTCCCTATGGCTACACCTTC.